These T cell receptor beta chains were read from a single sample in a study of cytomegalovirus exposure and HLA in healthy donors. Sequencing used immunoSEQ multiplex PCR; TCRdb keeps in-frame clones, though not all of them. The table lists fewer than 200,000 clones, around 64% of them singletons, with over 2.5% in the top ten. The sample taken for sequencing was PBMCs. These receptors were taken from a woman in her 30s in good health and CMV-seronegative. Both conserved end residues are part of each CDR3. The order of the fields is J gene, D gene, clone size, V gene, CDR3 protein, CDR3 DNA. The D gene is left open where the match is weak. The size field is filled for only some rows; it gives once, few, many or a size class.

TRBJ1-5 | . | . | TRBV27 | CATGEVGQPQHF | TGTGCCACCGGGGAGGTGGGTCAGCCCCAGCATTTT
TRBJ1-3 | . | . | TRBV28 | CASTEGTSGNTIYF | TGTGCCAGCACGGAGGGCACCTCTGGAAACACCATATATTTT
TRBJ1-2 | TRBD1 | few | TRBV9 | CASSAQGALDGYTF | TGTGCCAGCAGCGCACAGGGGGCTTTAGATGGCTACACCTTC
TRBJ2-5 | TRBD2 | . | TRBV7-2 | CASSYQFPSGSQGQYF | TGTGCCAGCAGCTACCAATTTCCTAGCGGGAGTCAAGGCCAGTACTTC
TRBJ2-2 | . | . | TRBV19 | CASNSGQGGELFF | TGTGCCAGTAACAGTGGGCAGGGCGGGGAGCTGTTTTTT
TRBJ2-5 | TRBD1 | once | TRBV5-4 | CASNPDRGRETQYF | TGTGCCAGCAACCCGGACAGGGGACGGGAGACCCAGTACTTC
TRBJ1-5 | TRBD1 | . | TRBV28 | CATHRRIPGQLFQPQHF | TGTGCCACCCACAGGCGAATCCCGGGACAGCTCTTCCAGCCCCAGCATTTT
TRBJ1-2 | . | few | TRBV5-1 | CASSAEVAAGGYTF | TGCGCCAGCAGTGCCGAGGTGGCAGCCGGGGGCTACACCTTC
TRBJ1-1 | . | . | TRBV5-1 | CASSGGENTEAFF | TGCGCCAGCAGCGGTGGAGAAAACACTGAAGCTTTCTTT
TRBJ2-7 | . | . | TRBV12-5 | CASGPAGFHEQYF | TGTGCTAGTGGTCCCGCCGGGTTCCACGAGCAGTACTTC
TRBJ2-7 | . | . | TRBV7-9 | CSSSLKLYEQYF | TGTTCCAGCAGCTTAAAGCTCTACGAGCAGTACTTC
TRBJ2-1 | . | . | TRBV11-3 | CASSLSTHYEQFF | TGTGCCAGCAGCTTATCCACGCACTATGAGCAGTTCTTC
TRBJ2-1 | . | . | TRBV5-1 | CASSLGLGSNEQFF | TGCGCCAGCAGCTTGGGACTAGGTAGCAATGAGCAGTTCTTC
TRBJ1-1 | . | . | TRBV28 | CASTPGTGTEAFF | TGTGCCAGCACCCCCGGGACCGGGACAGAAGCTTTCTTT
TRBJ2-7 | . | . | TRBV29-1 | CSVEDRRSLASSYEQYF | TGCAGCGTTGAAGATCGGAGGTCCCTAGCTTCCTCCTACGAGCAGTACTTC
TRBJ2-7 | TRBD2 | . | TRBV11-2 | CASSFQLPSGSYEQYF | TGTGCCAGCAGCTTCCAGCTTCCTAGCGGGAGTTACGAGCAGTACTTC